This entry features one T cell receptor (beta chain) sequence. There are many counts of this clonotype. This clone's antigen is unknown. There are no base qualities to consult, and no much larger clone falls within one base. The reads were generated on an Illumina Genome Analyzer IIx. In-frame beta chains were kept once TCRdb had trimmed the public reads at Q25 with fastp and called clones with MiXCR. Rows merge per CDR3 protein into single entries with the most common DNA and genes. This sample holds under 30,000 distinct CDR3 sequences; about 20% were observed only once. 3.5% of the sample rests with the top ten. This specimen belongs to a study of patients with pleural tuberculosis (dated by TCRdb to the mid-2010s). Sequencing used peripheral blood. This TCR derives from a human donor with pleural tuberculosis.

The DNA sequence is given as TGTGCCATCAGTGAGTCGAATTCCCTACACACTGAAGCTTTCTTT. Its product reads: CAISESNSLHTEAFF. The chain employs TRBV10-3 and TRBJ1-1; the D gene identity is not certain. Deletion took 0 bases off V and 3 bases off J, with a span of 11 bases between the germline ends. The CDR3, from cysteine to phenylalanine, totals 15 residues. Left in the record is the CDR3 DNA by itself, 45 bases read in frame from the first base. The germline V gene encodes CDR1 ENHRY and CDR2 SYGVKD.